A single sample gave rise to the 23 T cell receptor beta chains below, sequenced in a study of spatial heterogeneity in lung cancer. General study results and limits: Mutation tallies in tumors tracked expanded intratumoral alpha and beta TCR counts.

TCRdb recomputed calls from the 5' RACE reads with MiXCR, one row per CDR3 protein. The sample has about 10,000 distinct CDR3 sequences, 12% seen once. For these receptors, no antigen is known. Noted time point: sample taken at primary tumor resection. Sample: lung tumor tissue, taken at surgery. These receptor sequences come from a female donor with early-stage non-small cell lung cancer.

This clonotype counts as medium-sized. The genes are TRBV13 and TRBJ2-3, with D possibly matching TRBD1 (7 bases). CDR3 length: 16 residues. CDR1 is PRHDT, CDR2 FYEKMQ, per germline (reference sequence). V lost 4 bases and J 0 bases, leaving 14 bases between the germline ends. In nucleotides, the CDR3 is TGTGCCAGCAGCTACAGGGGACTTACTAGCACAGATACGCAGTATTTT. This translates into CASSYRGLTSTDTQYF.

This clonotype was picked up a small number of times. This chain uses TRBV10-2 with TRBJ2-7, with a possible D match to TRBD1 (5 bases). The CDR3 runs 16 residues. V was clipped by 6 bases and J by 5 bases, with 23 bases between them. From germline, CDR1 is WSHSY and CDR2 SAAADI. The CDR3 DNA follows: TGCGCCAGCAGCCCACCACTGCAGGGCTTGTCTAACGAGCAGTACTTC. This translates into CASSPPLQGLSNEQYF.

In this sample, this clonotype is medium-sized. The chain is built from TRBV3-1 and TRBJ2-1, with D perhaps TRBD2 (6 bases). Trimming shortened V by 3 bases and J by 5 bases, and 14 bases separated the two germline ends. The CDR3 covers 15 residues. Per germline, CDR1 LGHDT and CDR2 YNNKEL (reference sequence). The CDR3 nucleotides are TGTGCCAGCAGCCATCAGAGCGGGCCTAACAATGAGCAGTTCTTC. Translating it yields CASSHQSGPNNEQFF.

This clonotype was counted a few times. The chain carries TRBV10-3 and TRBJ2-5, with TRBD1 identical over 12 bases. J gave up 7 bases and V 6 bases, and 12 bases lay outside the gene matches. The CDR3 runs 16 residues. Germline loops: CDR1 ENHRY, CDR2 SYGVKD. CDR3 nucleotide sequence: TGTGCCATCAGGGATTCCGGGACAGGGGGCGCAGGGACCCAGTACTTC. Amino acids: CAIRDSGTGGAGTQYF.

This clonotype was found many times. The V and J genes are TRBV19 and TRBJ2-7, with 9 bases aligning to TRBD2. Germline CDR1 reads LNHDA; CDR2 reads SQIVND (reference sequence). V shed 9 bases, J shed 4 bases, and the junction held 10 bases outside the gene matches. This CDR3 is 14 amino acids long. CDR3 in amino acids: CASSTGTSIYEQYF. In nucleotides, the CDR3 is TGTGCCAGCTCGACCGGGACTAGCATTTACGAGCAGTACTTC.

In this sample, this clonotype turned up many times. In DNA, the CDR3 is TGTGCCAGCAGCCCAGGACAGGCCCGTCAATCCCAGCATTTT. Its protein is CASSPGQARQSQHF. This rearrangement joins TRBV7-2 to TRBJ1-5; TRBD1 agrees at 7 bases. The CDR3 has 14 residues. Trimming at V came to 5 bases and at J to 11 bases, leaving 12 bases not matched to a gene. Germline V gene sequence: CDR1 SGHTA, CDR2 FQGNSA.

The J gene is TRBJ2-3, the V gene TRBV5-4; 10 bases are a match to TRBD2. The CDR3 spans 14 residues. Germline CDR1 and CDR2: SGHNT and YYREEE (reference sequence). V was pared by 0 bases and J by 5 bases, with 0 bases of the junction left unmatched. The CDR3 reads CASSLGLAGDTQYF. The CDR3 DNA reads as TGTGCCAGCAGCTTGGGACTAGCGGGAGATACGCAGTATTTT.

V gene TRBV19 combines with J gene TRBJ1-5; tentatively, D is TRBD1 (6 bases). The CDR3 runs 15 residues. Deletions cut 7 bases from V and 2 bases from J, with 15 bases between. Germline CDR1 is LNHDA and CDR2 is SQIVND (reference sequence). CDR3 coding DNA: TGTGCCAGTACCATGGTGGGGGCGGGCAATCAGCCCCAGCATTTT. Its translation: CASTMVGAGNQPQHF.

This clonotype was seen a few times. V gene TRBV13 combines with J gene TRBJ2-7; 13 bases are shared with TRBD2. This CDR3 has 16 residues. The germline CDR1 and CDR2 sequences are PRHDT and FYEKMQ (reference sequence). V dropped 4 bases and J dropped 4; count of bases not matched to a gene: 7. CDR3 coding DNA: TGTGCCAGCAGCTCACTAGCGGGGGGGCTCATTTACGAGCAGTACTTC. Its protein is CASSSLAGGLIYEQYF.

The V and J genes are TRBV20-1 and TRBJ2-2; 8 bases are a match to TRBD1. This CDR3 is built from 15 residues. The V and J ends lost 3 bases and 4 bases, in that order; junction bases with no gene match: 7. Germline V gene lookup returns CDR1 DFQATT and CDR2 SNEGSKA (reference sequence). CDR3: CSASSQGAITGELFF. In nucleotides, the CDR3 is TGCAGTGCTAGTTCTCAGGGGGCGATCACCGGGGAGCTGTTTTTT.

The chain employs TRBV20-1 and TRBJ2-7, with 8 nucleotides matching TRBD2. Trimming took 2 bases from V and 1 from J; bases not matched to a gene: 4. This CDR3 contains 14 residues. The germline CDR1 and CDR2 sequences are DFQATT and SNEGSKA (reference sequence). The CDR3 reads CSARRSGSSYEQYF. CDR3 nucleotides: TGCAGTGCTAGACGCAGCGGGAGTTCCTACGAGCAGTACTTC.

By share of the sample, this clonotype is medium-sized. The chain employs TRBV12-3 or TRBV12-4 and TRBJ2-3, with 8 bases that match TRBD2. The CDR3 is made up of 16 amino acids. Unmatched junction bases numbered 8, after V lost 5 bases and J lost 1 base. CDR3 nucleotide sequence: TGTGCCAGCAGTCCCCCCGCGGGACTAGGCACAGATACGCAGTATTTT. This sequence encodes CASSPPAGLGTDTQYF.

By proportion, this clonotype is medium-sized. The V call is TRBV9, the J call TRBJ2-3; 9 bases are shared with TRBD1. The J segment lost 7 bases and the V segment lost 4 bases, leaving 10 bases of the junction unmatched. Germline values: CDR1 SGDLS, CDR2 YYNGEE. The CDR3 runs to 15 residues. The CDR3 reads CASSSQGAQPYTQYF. Written as DNA, the CDR3 is TGTGCCAGCAGCTCACAGGGGGCGCAGCCTTATACGCAGTATTTT.

The CDR3 reads CASSDPLNTEAFF. As DNA, the CDR3 is TGTGCCAGCAGTGACCCCCTGAACACTGAAGCTTTCTTT. The genes are TRBV2 and TRBJ1-1, with D hard to call. This CDR3 has 13 residues. In germline, CDR1 is SNHLY, CDR2 FYNNEI. The V end lost 3 bases, the J end lost 0 bases, and 5 bases lay between the germline ends.

The rearrangement uses TRBV7-2 and TRBJ1-1, with TRBD1 matching 8 bases. CDR3 size: 14 residues. J lost 6 bases, V lost 1 base, and 4 bases had no gene match. Per the germline V gene, CDR1 is SGHTA and CDR2 is FQGNSA. As DNA, the CDR3 is TGTGCCAGCAGCTTAGGGACAGGGTACTCTGAAGCTTTCTTT. It encodes CASSLGTGYSEAFF.

This chain connects TRBV5-6 to TRBJ2-7; 12 bases fit TRBD1. The CDR3 runs 19 residues. Germline CDR1 SGHDT, CDR2 YYEEEE. Trimming cost V 5 bases and J 7 bases; bases outside gene matches: 22. CDR3 nucleotide sequence: TGTGCCAGCAGTCATGGGACAGGGGGCCTAATATCCATTCTGAGAGAGCAGTACTTC. Protein: CASSHGTGGLISILREQYF.

V gene TRBV10-3 combines with J gene TRBJ1-2; 9 nucleotides line up with TRBD1. The trim removed 7 bases at V and 7 bases at J, leaving 10 bases unmatched. The CDR3 sequence is 14 residues long. Germline CDR1 and CDR2: ENHRY and SYGVKD. CDR3 sequence (DNA): TGTGCCATCAAAGGGACAGGGACCTATCGTGGCTACACCTTC. Amino acids: CAIKGTGTYRGYTF.

This clonotype was observed at least ten times. The CDR3 sequence is CASSPGPGNGGYTF. The CDR3 nucleotides read TGTGCCAGCAGCCCGGGACCGGGAAATGGTGGCTACACCTTC. The rearrangement uses TRBV7-2 and TRBJ1-2, with a weak D call TRBD1 (5 bases). In germline, CDR1 is SGHTA, CDR2 FQGNSA. This CDR3 region has 14 residues. V was clipped by 5 bases and J by 7 bases, with 17 bases between them.

There are many counts of this clonotype. At one end the junction does not follow the germline gene, possibly because of a read error. This rearrangement joins TRBV11-1 to TRBJ1-1; D is uncertain. The CDR3 runs 11 residues. Germline V lookup: CDR1 SGHAT, CDR2 FQDESV (reference sequence). CDR3 sequence: CASSLATDAFF. CDR3 bases: TGTGCCAGCAGCTTAGCTACTGACGCTTTCTTT. Supplemented by reference TRBV11-1 and TRBJ1-1, the full variable domain reads EAEVAQSPRYKITEKSQAVAFWCDPISGHATLYWYRQILGQGPELLVQFQDESVVDDSQLPKDRFSAERLKGVDSTLKIQPAELGDSAMYLCASSLATDAFFGQGTRLTVV.

This clonotype is judged medium-sized. The V gene is TRBV7-2, the J gene TRBJ2-7, with D possibly TRBD2 on 5 matching bases. Trimming removed 1 base from V and 3 bases from J, with 16 bases in between. This CDR3 has 16 amino acids. Germline V lookup: CDR1 SGHTA, CDR2 FQGNSA. Here the CDR3 DNA reads TGTGCCAGCAGCTTAGAGGGAGACACTACCGGCTACGAGCAGTACTTC. This codes for CASSLEGDTTGYEQYF.

This clonotype was counted between two and nine times. This chain links TRBV12-3 or TRBV12-4 with TRBJ2-1; no definite D call. Trimming took off 1 base at V and 9 bases at J, with 10 bases between the two ends. CDR3 size: 13 residues. CDR3 bases: TGTGCCAGCAGTTTAGGTCACCCCGGTGAGCAGTTCTTC. It codes for CASSLGHPGEQFF.

This clonotype was detected a few times. V usage is TRBV12-3 or TRBV12-4 and J usage is TRBJ2-6; 8 bases match TRBD1. V trimming: 7 bases; J trimming: 0 bases; junction bases outside the gene matches: 2. The CDR3 sequence is 15 residues long. For the CDR3, the DNA is TGTGCCAGCACCACAGGGGGCTCTGGGGCCAACGTCCTGACTTTC. It is translated as CASTTGGSGANVLTF.

In its sample, this clonotype was seen a few times. V and J are TRBV5-5 and TRBJ2-5, with TRBD2 as a possible D gene (5 bases). The V end lost 0 bases, the J end lost 7 bases, and 13 bases lay between the germline ends. Germline loops: CDR1 SGHKS, CDR2 YYEKEE (reference sequence). This CDR3 region has 14 residues. The CDR3 reads CASSLVGSEGTQYF. The DNA of the CDR3 is TGTGCCAGCAGCTTGGTTGGTAGCGAGGGGACCCAGTACTTC.